Following are 20 T cell receptor beta chains from one sample sequenced in a study of cytomegalovirus exposure and HLA in healthy donors. Researchers ran the PCR with 60 Vbeta and 13 Jbeta primers. Here immunoSEQ multiplex PCR was the method, and the copy in TCRdb shows in-frame clones only, minus some. The sample holds over 90,000 clones, about 60% seen once. Sequencing used PBMCs. The origin of the receptors is a human donor in good health.

This clone has only one observation. This CDR3 is CASSYGSGYEQYF. CDR3 in DNA: TGTGCCAGCAGTTACGGATCAGGCTACGAGCAGTACTTC. The chain carries TRBV6-6 and TRBJ2-7; no reliable D call. Germline-derived CDR1 and CDR2 are MNHNY and SVGAGI (reference sequence). V lost 2 bases and J lost 3, with 8 bases in between. This CDR3 is built from 13 residues.

This clone was counted between two and nine times. This chain connects TRBV13 to TRBJ2-1, with 14 bases that match TRBD2. The germline gives CDR1 PRHDT, CDR2 FYEKMQ (reference sequence). With 5 bases clipped from V and 9 bases from J, the junction kept 9 bases outside the gene matches. This CDR3 region has 16 residues. This CDR3 reads CASSRGTSGRAAEQFF. CDR3 nucleotides: TGTGCCAGCAGCCGAGGGACTAGCGGGAGAGCGGCTGAGCAGTTCTTC.

The genes are TRBV27 and TRBJ2-5; 7 bases align to TRBD1. The J call may not be correct, given that the DNA end is closer to TRBJ2-7. Germline loops: CDR1 MNHEY, CDR2 SMNVEV (reference sequence). There are 15 residues in the CDR3. The CDR3 DNA follows: TGTGCCAGCAGTTCCTCGACAGGGAATGGCTACGAGCAGTACTTC. It encodes CASSSSTGNGYEQYF.

The chain joins TRBV7-6 to TRBJ2-5, with 7 bases matching TRBD2. Unmatched junction bases numbered 10, after V lost 5 bases and J lost 4 bases. This CDR3 spans 15 amino acids. CDR1 SGHVS and CDR2 FNYEAQ come from the germline V gene. As DNA, the CDR3 is TGTGCCAGCAGCCAACCGACTAGCAGTCTAGAGACCCAGTACTTC. Translated: CASSQPTSSLETQYF.

This clone was seen a handful of times. The V call is TRBV7-9, the J call TRBJ1-2; TRBD1 is a possible D gene (6 bases). V was shortened by 0 bases and J by 8 bases, with 16 bases between the two germline ends. Germline V lookup: CDR1 SEHNR, CDR2 FQNEAQ (reference sequence). The CDR3 length is 15 residues. DNA for the CDR3: TGTGCCAGCAGCTTAGCCCGGGGGGGGCTGGAAGGCTACACCTTC. Translated, it gives CASSLARGGLEGYTF.

V gene TRBV4-2 combines with J gene TRBJ1-3; 9 bases map to TRBD1. The CDR3 extends over 18 amino acids. V was clipped by 0 bases and J by 4 bases; unmatched bases: 10. Per germline, CDR1 LGHNA and CDR2 YNFKEQ. CDR3 DNA sequence: TGTGCCAGCAGCCAAGAGGGGACAGGGTCTACTCTCGGAAACACCATATATTTT. Protein: CASSQEGTGSTLGNTIYF.

V usage is TRBV29-1 and J usage is TRBJ2-5; D remains unclear. This CDR3 is built from 15 residues. The ends were cut back, 2 bases at V and 5 bases at J, with 18 bases in the middle. Germline loops: CDR1 SQVTM, CDR2 ANQGSEA. The DNA for the CDR3 is TGCAGCGTTGAACCACGCCGCGCCAGGTTCGAGACCCAGTACTTC. The encoded protein is CSVEPRRARFETQYF.

The V and J genes are TRBV5-4 and TRBJ2-7, with TRBD2 as a possible D gene (6 bases). V shed 2 bases and J shed 0 bases, with 9 bases lying between them. CDR3 length equals 14 residues. CDR1 is SGHNT, CDR2 YYREEE, per germline (reference sequence). CDR3: CASSLREDSYEQYF. The CDR3 nucleotides read TGTGCCAGCAGCTTAAGGGAGGACTCCTACGAGCAGTACTTC.

The chain has TRBV28 and TRBJ1-1; 7 positions match TRBD1. The V and J ends lost 4 bases and 0 bases, in that order; junction bases with no gene match: 2. The V gene's germline CDR1 is MDHEN and CDR2 SYDVKM. The CDR3 has 14 residues. The CDR3 is CASSSGTVNTEAFF. Here the CDR3 DNA reads TGTGCCAGCAGTTCCGGGACAGTGAACACTGAAGCTTTCTTT.

The DNA for the CDR3 is TGTGCCAGCGGGCAGATCTCGAGCAATGAGCAGTTCTTC. This translates into CASGQISSNEQFF. The chain links TRBV27 to TRBJ2-1; no firm D call. CDR1 MNHEY and CDR2 SMNVEV come from the germline V gene (reference sequence). Trimming took off 8 bases at V and 6 bases at J, with 14 bases between the two ends. The CDR3 has 13 amino acids.

This chain connects TRBV4-1 to TRBJ2-7; 9 bases map to TRBD1. The CDR3 has 15 amino acids. The V and J ends lost 3 bases and 2 bases, in that order; junction bases with no gene match: 5. Germline V gene lookup returns CDR1 MGHRA and CDR2 YSYEKL. CDR3 sequence: CASSQETGGTYEQYF. The CDR3 bases are TGCGCCAGCAGCCAGGAGACAGGGGGGACCTACGAGCAGTACTTC.

This sequence joins TRBV5-1 and TRBJ2-2; D possibly corresponds to TRBD2 (6 bases). The CDR3 is made up of 16 amino acids. V was trimmed by 4 bases and J by 4 bases, leaving 17 bases between them. Germline V lookup: CDR1 SGHRS, CDR2 YFSETQ. The CDR3 is CASSPAPGLSTGELFF. CDR3 sequence (DNA): TGCGCCAGCAGCCCGGCTCCGGGACTCAGCACCGGGGAGCTGTTTTTT.

The table lists this clone with a few counts. The genes are TRBV29-1 and TRBJ2-1; D possibly corresponds to TRBD2 (7 bases). The CDR3 spans 17 residues. Germline CDR1 and CDR2: SQVTM and ANQGSEA. Trimming shortened V by 1 base and J by 2 bases, and 18 bases separated the two germline ends. CDR3 coding DNA: TGCAGCGTTGAAGGGGGCGGGGGCGGGGTCCCCTACAATGAGCAGTTCTTC. This codes for CSVEGGGGGVPYNEQFF.

The chain combines TRBV5-1 with TRBJ2-1; 12 nucleotides agree with TRBD2. The CDR3 is 16 amino acids. Germline V gene sequence: CDR1 SGHRS, CDR2 YFSETQ. J gave up 0 bases and V 3 bases, and 1 base lay outside the gene matches. The CDR3 is CASSSLAGGSYNEQFF. Written as DNA, the CDR3 is TGCGCCAGCAGCTCACTAGCGGGGGGCTCCTACAATGAGCAGTTCTTC.

This clone turned up a few times. The chain links TRBV2 to TRBJ1-1; D remains unclear. Between the trimmed V and J ends, which lost 3 bases and 1 base, there was a span of 12 bases. CDR1 SNHLY and CDR2 FYNNEI come from the germline V gene. This CDR3 is built from 15 residues. Here the CDR3 reads CASSDASGSNTEAFF. The DNA for the CDR3 is TGTGCCAGCAGTGACGCCTCGGGGTCGAACACTGAAGCTTTCTTT.

This chain uses TRBV9 with TRBJ2-7, with 8 positions matching TRBD2. Germline V gene lookup returns CDR1 SGDLS and CDR2 YYNGEE. The CDR3 is 13 residues long. The J segment lost 5 bases and the V segment lost 4 bases, leaving 5 bases of the junction unmatched. The CDR3 sequence: CASSSGGGNEQYF. In DNA, the CDR3 is TGTGCCAGCAGCTCCGGGGGGGGTAACGAGCAGTACTTC.

The chain is built from TRBV15 and TRBJ2-1, with 7 bases fitting TRBD2. The CDR3 has 15 amino acids. The ends lost 4 bases at V and 2 bases at J; junction bases unmatched: 5. CDR1 LNHNV and CDR2 YYDKDF come from the germline V gene (reference sequence). The DNA for the CDR3 is TGTGCCACCAGCAACCTAGCGGAACCCTACAATGAGCAGTTCTTC. It specifies CATSNLAEPYNEQFF.

The rearrangement joins TRBV15 to TRBJ2-3, with TRBD2 identical over 11 bases. CDR3 length: 15 residues. CDR1 and CDR2 from the germline V gene are LNHNV and YYDKDF (reference sequence). V was pared by 5 bases and J by 5 bases, with 6 bases of the junction left unmatched. CDR3 bases: TGTGCCACCAGCCGTAGCGGGAGGGCGGGAGATACGCAGTATTTT. Encoded protein: CATSRSGRAGDTQYF. Based on the CDR3 plus reference TRBV15 and TRBJ2-3, the full variable domain is DAMVIQNPRYQVTQFGKPVTLSCSQTLNHNVMYWYQQKSSQAPKLLFHYYDKDFNNEADTPDNFQSRRPNTSFCFLDIRSPGLGDTAMYLCATSRSGRAGDTQYFGPGTRLTVL.

J is TRBJ1-2 and V is TRBV6-5, with TRBD1 matching over 8 bases. The CDR3 extends over 16 amino acids. Germline V gene data show CDR1 as MNHEY and CDR2 as SVGAGI. The J segment lost 2 bases and the V segment lost 1 base, leaving 6 bases of the junction unmatched. The CDR3 sequence: CASSYWPRQGNYGYTF. The CDR3 region has the DNA TGTGCCAGCAGTTACTGGCCCCGACAGGGGAACTATGGCTACACCTTC.

The chain links TRBV4-1 to TRBJ2-5; 11 bases are shared with TRBD1. The closer fit of TRBJ2-7 to the DNA end suggests the J call may be wrong. The CDR3 covers 15 residues. Germline values: CDR1 MGHRA, CDR2 YSYEKL. CDR3 residues: CASSQTGTGGYEQYF. CDR3 DNA: TGCGCCAGCAGCCAGACCGGGACAGGGGGCTACGAGCAGTACTTC.